A selection of T cell receptor beta chains follows, all from one sample in a study of OX40 agonist ivuxolimab in advanced cancers. Some clones are missing from TCRdb's copy, which holds only in-frame ones; the method was immunoSEQ multiplex PCR. The sample carries more than 85,000 clones, 90% recorded once. Sequenced material: CD4+ or CD8+ T cells sorted from blood, taken in a trial of the OX40 agonist ivuxolimab. Source of these receptors: an adult with an advanced solid tumor such as melanoma, head and neck, liver or kidney cancer. Both conserved end residues are part of each CDR3. The D gene is left open where the match is weak. A clone size is listed for some rows: how often the clone was seen (once, few, many), or a class if it is expanded.

d_call	clone_size	j_call	v_call	cdr3_aa	cdr3_nt
-	-	TRBJ2-5	TRBV19	CASSRRGRTEGETQYF	TGTGCCAGTAGTAGACGAGGGAGGACCGAGGGAGAGACCCAGTACTTC
TRBD2	-	TRBJ2-3	TRBV18	CASSPGLAGGPSTDTQYF	TGTGCCAGCTCCCCTGGACTAGCGGGAGGGCCCAGCACAGATACGCAGTATTTT
-	-	TRBJ1-3	TRBV5-6	CASSHRGIRISGNTIYF	TGTGCCAGCAGTCACCGGGGGATCCGGATCTCTGGAAACACCATATATTTT
TRBD1	-	TRBJ1-4	TRBV18	CASSRTGGAFELFF	TGTGCCAGCTCACGAACAGGGGGCGCGTTTGAACTGTTTTTT
-	-	TRBJ2-7	TRBV6-4	CASSLLEGYEQYF	TGTGCCAGCAGTCTTCTAGAGGGCTACGAGCAGTACTTC
TRBD2	-	TRBJ2-1	TRBV9	CASSELAGVINEQFF	TGTGCCAGCAGCGAGCTAGCGGGAGTAATCAATGAGCAGTTCTTC
TRBD1	-	TRBJ1-2	TRBV6-5	CASSYGTDLNYGYTF	TGTGCCAGCAGTTACGGGACAGATCTTAACTATGGCTACACCTTC
-	once	TRBJ1-5	TRBV28	CASSPANQPQHF	TGTGCCAGCAGCCCGGCCAATCAGCCCCAGCATTTT
-	once	TRBJ2-2	TRBV28	CASSFLRYGELFF	TGTGCCAGCAGTTTCTTGCGGTACGGGGAGCTGTTTTTT
-	-	TRBJ2-1	TRBV7-9	CASSSPRPRGGNEQFF	TGTGCCAGCAGCTCGCCCCGGCCGAGGGGGGGGAATGAGCAGTTCTTC
-	-	TRBJ2-3	TRBV5-1	CAGSLQSSTDTQYF	TGCGCCGGTTCTCTCCAGTCTAGCACAGATACGCAGTATTTT
TRBD2	-	TRBJ2-3	TRBV10-3	CAIRGRNRTSGRNTDTQYF	TGTGCCATCAGAGGGAGAAATCGGACTAGCGGGAGGAACACAGATACGCAGTATTTT
TRBD1	-	TRBJ2-2	TRBV7-2	CASNPQGNRGRHTGELFF	TGTGCCAGCAACCCCCAGGGAAACAGGGGGCGACACACCGGGGAGCTGTTTTTT
-	-	TRBJ2-7	TRBV18	CASSPPDNSYEQYF	TGTGCCAGCTCACCTCCCGACAACTCCTACGAGCAGTACTTC
-	-	TRBJ2-1	TRBV28	CASSLQRNEQFF	TGTGCCAGCAGTTTACAACGGAATGAGCAGTTCTTC
TRBD1	-	TRBJ2-7	TRBV5-1	CASSLQGARYEQYF	TGCGCCAGCAGCTTGCAGGGGGCCAGGTATGAGCAGTACTTC
TRBD1	-	TRBJ2-7	TRBV9	CASSARDRDTPEQYF	TGTGCCAGCAGCGCGCGGGACAGGGATACCCCGGAGCAGTACTTC
-	-	TRBJ1-4	TRBV28	CASRPTGWGKLFF	TGTGCCAGCAGACCCACGGGGTGGGGAAAACTGTTTTTT
-	-	TRBJ2-1	TRBV7-8	CASSLASSDEQFF	TGTGCCAGCAGCTTAGCCTCGTCGGATGAGCAGTTCTTC
-	-	TRBJ1-4	TRBV2	CASSVQASATNEKLFF	TGTGCCAGCAGTGTACAGGCGTCTGCAACTAATGAAAAACTGTTTTTT
TRBD2	-	TRBJ2-7	TRBV7-3	CASSSRGGRDSYEQYF	TGTGCCAGCAGCTCCCGTGGCGGGAGGGACTCCTACGAGCAGTACTTC
TRBD1	once	TRBJ2-7	TRBV6-6	CASSQTGGNEQYF	TGTGCCAGCAGTCAAACAGGGGGCAACGAGCAGTACTTC
-	-	TRBJ1-1	TRBV2	CASTPRGNPNTEAFF	TGTGCCAGCACCCCAAGGGGGAATCCCAACACTGAAGCTTTCTTT
-	-	TRBJ1-1	TRBV18	CASSPRVGASTEAFF	TGTGCCAGCTCACCCCGGGTCGGGGCGAGCACTGAAGCTTTCTTT
-	-	TRBJ1-2	TRBV11-3	CASSFGSAITYGYTF	TGTGCCAGCAGCTTCGGGTCGGCGATAACTTATGGCTACACCTTC
-	once	TRBJ1-2	TRBV18	CASSPDRSSDGYTF	TGTGCCAGCTCACCAGACAGGTCTTCAGATGGCTACACCTTC
-	-	TRBJ2-2	TRBV4-1	CASSVVLGELFF	TGCGCCAGCAGCGTAGTTCTGGGGGAGCTGTTTTTT
-	-	TRBJ2-5	TRBV29-1	CSVGAVGETQYF	TGCAGCGTTGGGGCGGTGGGAGAGACCCAGTACTTC
-	-	TRBJ2-5	TRBV28	CASRDRQETQYF	TGTGCCAGCAGAGACAGACAAGAGACCCAGTACTTC
TRBD2	-	TRBJ2-1	TRBV7-3	CASSLLPSGISYNEQFF	TGTGCCAGCAGCTTACTCCCTAGCGGGATATCCTACAATGAGCAGTTCTTC
-	-	TRBJ2-1	TRBV6-1	CASSELRNSPYNEQFF	TGTGCCAGCAGTGAGCTCAGGAACTCCCCCTACAATGAGCAGTTCTTC
TRBD2	once	TRBJ2-7	TRBV4-2	CASSQYLLAGEGEQYF	TGTGCCAGCAGCCAGTATTTACTAGCGGGAGAAGGCGAGCAGTACTTC
-	-	TRBJ2-7	TRBV4-2	CASSHPPTHGPSYEQYF	TGTGCCAGCAGCCATCCCCCCACGCACGGGCCCTCCTACGAGCAGTACTTC
-	-	TRBJ2-1	TRBV19	CASRRNRAEQNNEQFF	TGTGCCAGTCGCCGCAACAGGGCCGAACAAAACAATGAGCAGTTCTTC
TRBD2	-	TRBJ2-3	TRBV29-1	CSVGGSGNTQYF	TGCAGCGTTGGCGGGAGTGGGAATACGCAGTATTTT
TRBD2	-	TRBJ2-7	TRBV19	CASSWGGMSYEQYF	TGTGCCAGTTCATGGGGGGGGATGAGCTACGAGCAGTACTTC
-	-	TRBJ2-7	TRBV7-2	CASSWRGIDEQYF	TGTGCCAGCAGCTGGCGGGGAATCGACGAGCAGTACTTC
-	-	TRBJ1-4	TRBV7-9	CASSLEVGVNGEKLFF	TGTGCCAGCAGCTTAGAAGTGGGGGTTAACGGAGAAAAACTGTTTTTT
-	few	TRBJ1-2	TRBV7-9	CASSLGGYGYTF	TGTGCCAGCAGCTTAGGGGGATATGGCTACACCTTC
-	once	TRBJ1-2	TRBV7-3	CASSLMGGYGYTF	TGTGCCAGCAGCTTAATGGGGGGCTATGGCTACACCTTC
TRBD1	-	TRBJ1-3	TRBV11-3	CASSPGQGSGNTIYF	TGTGCCAGCAGCCCGGGACAGGGGTCGGGAAACACCATATATTTT
-	-	TRBJ1-4	TRBV6-6	CASTPPGDTNEKLFF	TGTGCCAGCACCCCTCCTGGGGACACTAATGAAAAACTGTTTTTT
-	once	TRBJ2-1	TRBV11-3	CASSLFGRGDNEQFF	TGTGCCAGCAGCTTATTCGGTCGCGGGGACAATGAGCAGTTCTTC
-	-	TRBJ1-1	TRBV9	CASSGGTGGRTEAFF	TGTGCCAGCAGCGGAGGGACGGGGGGGAGGACTGAAGCTTTCTTT
-	-	TRBJ1-3	TRBV28	CASEGMANTIYF	TGTGCCAGCGAAGGGATGGCTAACACCATATATTTT
-	-	TRBJ1-1	TRBV5-1	CASSPQWGVMNTEAFF	TGCGCCAGCAGCCCACAATGGGGGGTCATGAACACTGAAGCTTTCTTT
-	-	TRBJ2-3	TRBV7-3	CASSLSPGVGTDTQYF	TGTGCCAGCAGCTTAAGCCCGGGAGTAGGCACAGATACGCAGTATTTT
-	-	TRBJ1-4	TRBV14	CASSQEGYREKLFF	TGTGCCAGCAGCCAAGAAGGATACAGGGAAAAACTGTTTTTT
TRBD1	-	TRBJ1-1	TRBV7-3	CASSFAGTGGTEAFF	TGTGCCAGCAGCTTCGCAGGGACAGGGGGCACTGAAGCTTTCTTT
-	-	TRBJ2-7	TRBV5-1	CASSFAGAREQYF	TGCGCCAGCAGCTTCGCCGGAGCGAGGGAGCAGTACTTC